One and the same sample provided the 14 T cell receptor beta chains below, sequenced in a study of blood T cell repertoires in COVID-19. The assay was immunoSEQ multiplex PCR, and TCRdb's table has in-frame clones only and misses some. Here the sample spans 220,000 or so clones, about 80% being singletons. The specimen sequenced was peripheral blood. The receptors shown here come from a woman in her sixties or seventies with acute or convalescent COVID-19.

The chain couples TRBV2 to TRBJ1-2; 9 bases are a match to TRBD1. There are 12 residues in the CDR3. Looked up from germline, CDR1 is SNHLY and CDR2 is FYNNEI. J was trimmed by 6 bases and V by 6 bases; bases with no gene match: 2. The CDR3 nucleotides read TGTGCCAGCAGCGGACAGGGGAATGGCTACACCTTC. It encodes CASSGQGNGYTF.

V usage is TRBV5-1 and J usage is TRBJ2-5; perhaps TRBD2 as D (6 bases). V was trimmed by 4 bases and J by 2 bases, leaving 12 bases between them. Germline V CDR1 and CDR2: SGHRS, YFSETQ. The CDR3 loop spans 14 amino acids. In DNA, the CDR3 is TGCGCCAGCAGCCCCGGGACTCAACAAGAGACCCAGTACTTC. Its translation is CASSPGTQQETQYF. Drawing the rest from reference TRBV5-1 and TRBJ2-5, the complete variable domain is KAGVTQTPRYLIKTRGQQVTLSCSPISGHRSVSWYQQTPGQGLQFLFEYFSETQRNKGNFPGRFSGRQFSNSRSEMNVSTLELGDSALYLCASSPGTQQETQYFGPGTRLLVL.

The rearrangement joins TRBV5-6 to TRBJ2-3; 9 nucleotides match TRBD1. With V trimmed by 3 bases and J by 0 bases, 5 bases remained unmatched. Germline V gives CDR1 SGHDT, CDR2 YYEEEE. This CDR3 has 16 residues. DNA for the CDR3: TGTGCCAGCAGCTGGGGGACAGGGCTAAGCACAGATACGCAGTATTTT. It specifies CASSWGTGLSTDTQYF.

This sequence joins TRBV6-2 or TRBV6-3 and TRBJ1-2; possible D gene TRBD1, 5 bases. Per germline, CDR1 MNHEY and CDR2 SVGEGT. V lost 2 bases, J lost 6 bases, and 16 bases lay in between. CDR3 length equals 15 residues. The CDR3 reads CASSYPGQGKDGYTF. The CDR3 bases are TGTGCCAGCAGTTACCCCGGTCAGGGCAAGGATGGCTACACCTTC.

This clone occurred once. The CDR3 DNA sequence: TGCGCCAGCAGCTTGATTACAGGGGGCGCTGGGGCCAACGTCCTGACTTTC. Amino acids: CASSLITGGAGANVLTF. V usage is TRBV5-1 and J usage is TRBJ2-6; 9 bases fit TRBD1. V was pared by 1 base and J by 2 bases, with 4 bases of the junction left unmatched. The CDR3 covers 17 residues. The germline V gene encodes CDR1 SGHRS and CDR2 YFSETQ.

The J gene is TRBJ2-7, the V gene TRBV19, with 7 bases aligning to TRBD2. The germline CDR1 and CDR2 sequences are LNHDA and SQIVND (reference sequence). This CDR3 has 14 amino acids. The V segment lost 5 bases and the J segment 4 bases; nucleotides outside the gene matches: 8. The DNA of the CDR3 is TGTGCCAGTAGTCATCCAGGGAGGGGTTACGAGCAGTACTTC. Protein sequence: CASSHPGRGYEQYF.

The chain carries TRBV14 and TRBJ2-3; unclear D gene. CDR3 length: 15 residues. The germline V and J ends were trimmed by 4 bases and 10 bases, with 21 bases remaining between them. Germline CDR1 and CDR2: SGHDN and FVKESK. CDR3 protein: CASSLYWAAQSAQYF. CDR3 DNA: TGTGCCAGCAGCCTGTATTGGGCCGCTCAATCGGCGCAGTATTTT.

The chain is built from TRBV5-1 and TRBJ2-7; 8 bases are shared with TRBD1. The germline V gene has CDR1 SGHRS and CDR2 YFSETQ. The CDR3 consists of 14 residues. V shed 4 bases and J 5 bases; nucleotides not matched to a gene: 8. CDR3 amino acids: CASSPDRVNDEQYF. The DNA of the CDR3 is TGCGCCAGCAGCCCGGACAGGGTAAACGACGAGCAGTACTTC.

This chain uses TRBV3-1 (or the pseudogene TRBV3-2) with TRBJ2-3; D might be TRBD1 (6 bases). Germline V gene data show CDR1 as LGHDT and CDR2 as YNNKEL (reference sequence). V shed 4 bases and J shed 2 bases, with 10 bases lying between them. The CDR3 has 14 residues. The CDR3 is CASSRTADTDTQYF. CDR3 DNA sequence: TGTGCCAGCAGCCGGACAGCCGACACAGATACGCAGTATTTT.

The chain employs TRBV3-1 (or the pseudogene TRBV3-2) and TRBJ2-7; 8 nucleotides align to TRBD2. Germline CDR1 reads LGHDT; CDR2 reads YNNKEL (reference sequence). V gave up 1 base and J gave up 0 bases; unmatched junction bases: 5. The CDR3 is 16 amino acids. CDR3 sequence (DNA): TGTGCCAGCAGCCAAGTGGCGGGGGGCCCCTCCTACGAGCAGTACTTC. This translates into CASSQVAGGPSYEQYF.

In this sample, this clone turned up a few times. The rearrangement joins TRBV6-1 to TRBJ1-6; TRBD1 is a possible D gene (6 bases). Between the trimmed V and J ends, which lost 3 bases and 7 bases, there was a span of 13 bases. The germline V gene has CDR1 MNHNS and CDR2 SASEGT. This CDR3 region has 15 residues. Here the CDR3 DNA reads TGTGCCAGCAGTGAGGTGGGGGGGCGGAATTCACCCCTCCACTTT. Its protein is CASSEVGGRNSPLHF.

The genes are TRBV6-5 and TRBJ1-3; tentative D call: TRBD1 (6 bases). This CDR3 is built from 14 residues. The germline CDR1 and CDR2 sequences are MNHEY and SVGAGI. V lost 4 bases to trimming and J lost 7 bases, with 14 bases between them. CDR3 region: CASSSYRGANTIYF. The CDR3 region has the DNA TGTGCCAGCAGTTCCTACCGGGGGGCCAACACCATATATTTT.

This chain joins TRBV7-3 and TRBJ2-3; D possibly corresponds to TRBD1 (6 bases). V was cut by 7 bases and J by 6 bases, with 17 bases left in between. Germline CDR1 is SGHTA and CDR2 is FQGTGA. This CDR3 is 14 amino acids long. The chain's CDR3 is CASNHGPGEDTQYF. Here the CDR3 DNA reads TGTGCCAGCAATCACGGCCCAGGGGAGGATACGCAGTATTTT. The full variable domain, rest sourced from reference TRBV7-3 and TRBJ2-3, is GAGVSQTPSNKVTEKGKYVELRCDPISGHTALYWYRQSLGQGPEFLIYFQGTGAADDSGLPNDRFFAVRPEGSVSTLKIQRTERGDSAVYLCASNHGPGEDTQYFGPGTRLTVL.

The chain employs TRBV24-1 and TRBJ2-7; D is perhaps TRBD2 (5 bases). The CDR3 is made up of 12 amino acids. Germline V gene sequence: CDR1 KGHDR, CDR2 SFDVKD. Trimming left V 3 bases short and J 6 bases short, with 8 bases between. The CDR3 spells CATSDRGREQYF. CDR3 sequence (DNA): TGTGCCACCAGTGATCGGGGTCGCGAGCAGTACTTC.